This entry is about one TCR beta chain. No antigen is known for it. Unsorted whole blood supplied the blood RNA, and germline DNA was isolated too. The record originates from a study of tumor-infiltrating lymphocytes in primary liver carcinoma. Findings and caveats of the study: Tumors reached a significantly greater top-250-clone fraction than blood did (p = 0.039).

Total RNA amounting to roughly 0.5 ug was the source from which TCR beta cDNA was made with a constant-region primer. The TCR beta library was amplified through three nested multiplex PCR rounds in a modified ARM-PCR procedure. The two initial PCR rounds, about 9 cycles each, used TRBV1-TRBV30 forward and C-beta reverse primers. TCRdb re-called the multiplex PCR reads through MiXCR, storing one row per CDR3 protein. This sample has nearly 200,000 distinct CDR3 sequences, with almost 65% found just once. The CDR3 extends over 11 amino acids. Germline V gene sequence: CDR1 SGHAT, CDR2 FQNNGV. The TCR was taken from an older woman with primary liver carcinoma and hepatitis B virus infection. The chain couples TRBV11-2 to TRBJ2-3; D not resolved. The sequenced sample consisted of peripheral blood. Written as DNA, the CDR3 is TGTGTTAGCAGCTTAGCAGATACGCAGTATTTT. Encoded protein: CVSSLADTQYF.